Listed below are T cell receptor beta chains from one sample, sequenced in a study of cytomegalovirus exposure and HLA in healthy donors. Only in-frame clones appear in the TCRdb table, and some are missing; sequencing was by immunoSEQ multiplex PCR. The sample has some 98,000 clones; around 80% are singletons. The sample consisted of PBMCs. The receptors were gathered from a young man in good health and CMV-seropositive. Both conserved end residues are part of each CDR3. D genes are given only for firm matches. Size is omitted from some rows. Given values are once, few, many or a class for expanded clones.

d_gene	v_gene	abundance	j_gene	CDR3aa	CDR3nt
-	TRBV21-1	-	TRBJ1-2	CASLHRDRNYGYTF	TGTGCCAGCCTCCATCGGGACAGAAACTATGGCTACACCTTC
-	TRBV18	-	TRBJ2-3	CASSPERTATPDTQYF	TGTGCCAGCTCACCGGAACGGACAGCCACTCCAGATACGCAGTATTTT
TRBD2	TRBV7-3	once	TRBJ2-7	CASSDLAGGQYEQYF	TGTGCCAGCAGCGATCTAGCGGGGGGGCAATACGAGCAGTACTTC
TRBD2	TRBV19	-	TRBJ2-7	CASSILRGGHYEQYF	TGTGCCAGTAGTATTCTGCGGGGGGGGCACTACGAGCAGTACTTC
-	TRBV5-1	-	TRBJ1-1	CASSLESNTEAFF	TGCGCCAGCAGCTTAGAGTCGAACACTGAAGCTTTCTTT
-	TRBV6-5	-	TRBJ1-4	CASGRDRAKEKLFF	TGTGCCAGCGGTCGGGATAGGGCGAAAGAAAAACTGTTTTTT
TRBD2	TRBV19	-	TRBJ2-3	CASSPQRGNTDTQYF	TGTGCCAGTAGTCCTCAGCGGGGGAACACAGATACGCAGTATTTT
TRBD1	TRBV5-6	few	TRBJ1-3	CASSLQGRRNTIYF	TGTGCCAGCAGCTTACAGGGGCGTCGAAACACCATATATTTT
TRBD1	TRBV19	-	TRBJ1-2	CASSIRAISGTGKGGYTF	TGTGCCAGTAGTATTAGGGCCATCTCCGGGACAGGGAAGGGCGGCTACACCTTC
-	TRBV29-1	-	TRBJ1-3	CSVVRGPGNTIYF	TGCAGCGTCGTCAGGGGCCCTGGAAACACCATATATTTT
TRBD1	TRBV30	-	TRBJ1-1	CAWSNQGGTEAFF	TGTGCCTGGAGTAATCAGGGGGGAACTGAAGCTTTCTTT
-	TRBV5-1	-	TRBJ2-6	CASSLNSSPGANVLTF	TGCGCCAGCAGCTTGAATAGCTCCCCTGGGGCCAACGTCCTGACTTTC
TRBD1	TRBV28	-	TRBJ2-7	CASSLGGTVSYEQYF	TGTGCCAGCAGTTTAGGTGGGACAGTCTCCTACGAGCAGTACTTC
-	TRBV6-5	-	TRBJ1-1	CASSYGRRGHTEAFF	TGTGCCAGCAGTTATGGGCGCAGGGGACACACTGAAGCTTTCTTT
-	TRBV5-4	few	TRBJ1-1	CASSTTQNMNTEAFF	TGTGCCAGCAGCACCACACAGAACATGAACACTGAAGCTTTCTTT
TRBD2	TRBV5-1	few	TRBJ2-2	CASSLMLAGASNTGELFF	TGCGCCAGCAGCTTGATGCTAGCGGGGGCCTCGAACACCGGGGAGCTGTTTTTT
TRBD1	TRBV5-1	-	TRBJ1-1	CASMSGQGNTEAFF	TGCGCCAGCATGTCGGGACAGGGGAACACTGAAGCTTTCTTT
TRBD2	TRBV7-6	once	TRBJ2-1	CASSALHLAGGPNEQFF	TGTGCCAGCAGCGCTCTACACCTAGCGGGGGGGCCGAATGAGCAGTTCTTC
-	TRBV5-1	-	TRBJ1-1	CASSLETGSSEAFF	TGCGCCAGCAGCTTGGAGACAGGCTCTTCTGAAGCTTTCTTT
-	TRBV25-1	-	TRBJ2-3	CASSEARAGDTQYF	TGTGCCAGCAGTGAGGCCAGGGCGGGGGATACGCAGTATTTT
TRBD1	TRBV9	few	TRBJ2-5	CASSDVSGGETQYF	TGTGCCAGCAGCGATGTCTCAGGGGGAGAGACCCAGTACTTC
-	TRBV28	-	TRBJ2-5	CASRKGGQSRPGTQYF	TGTGCCAGCAGGAAGGGGGGGCAGAGCCGGCCCGGGACCCAGTACTTC
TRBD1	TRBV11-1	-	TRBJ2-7	CASSLARGGQNYEQYF	TGTGCCAGCAGCTTAGCGCGAGGGGGCCAAAACTACGAGCAGTACTTC
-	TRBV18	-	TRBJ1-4	CASSPAWHTGEKEKLFF	TGTGCCAGCTCACCAGCCTGGCATACAGGTGAAAAGGAAAAACTGTTTTTT
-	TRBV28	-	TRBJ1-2	CASRTGIGYGYTF	TGTGCCAGCAGGACAGGTATCGGCTATGGCTACACCTTC
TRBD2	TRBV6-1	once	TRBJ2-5	CASSEVLAGLGETQYF	TGTGCCAGCAGTGAAGTGTTAGCGGGTTTAGGAGAGACCCAGTACTTC
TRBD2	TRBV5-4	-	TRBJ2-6	CASSRTSGGAGGANVLTF	TGTGCCAGCAGCAGGACTAGCGGGGGGGCAGGGGGGGCCAACGTCCTGACTTTC
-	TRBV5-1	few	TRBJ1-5	CASSLEPNQPQHF	TGCGCCAGCAGCTTGGAGCCAAATCAGCCCCAGCATTTT
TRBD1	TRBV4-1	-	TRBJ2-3	CASSIDRVGDTQYF	TGCGCCAGCAGTATCGACAGGGTAGGAGATACGCAGTATTTT
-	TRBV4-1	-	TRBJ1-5	CASSQESKLNQPQHF	TGCGCCAGCAGCCAAGAGAGCAAGCTCAATCAGCCCCAGCATTTT
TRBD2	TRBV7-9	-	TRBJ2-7	CASSLRVSGDGEQYF	TGTGCCAGCAGCTTAAGGGTTAGCGGGGACGGAGAGCAGTACTTC
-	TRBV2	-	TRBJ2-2	CASSGGPGELFF	TGTGCCAGCAGTGGAGGGCCCGGGGAGCTGTTTTTT
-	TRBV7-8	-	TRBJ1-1	CASSQRRMNTEAFF	TGTGCCAGCAGCCAGCGACGTATGAACACTGAAGCTTTCTTT
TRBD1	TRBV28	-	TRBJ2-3	CASSSWTGVTDTQYF	TGTGCCAGCAGTTCGTGGACAGGGGTAACAGATACGCAGTATTTT
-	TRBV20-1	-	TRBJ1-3	CSARGGNTIYF	TGCAGTGCAAGAGGCGGGAACACCATATATTTT
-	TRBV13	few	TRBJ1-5	CASSLAGGDQPQHF	TGTGCCAGCAGCTTAGCTGGAGGTGATCAGCCCCAGCATTTT
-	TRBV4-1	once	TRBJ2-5	CASSQVGGETQYF	TGCGCCAGCAGCCAAGTAGGAGGAGAGACCCAGTACTTC
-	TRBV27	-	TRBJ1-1	CASSLYRQNTEAFF	TGTGCCAGCAGTTTATACCGACAAAACACTGAAGCTTTCTTT
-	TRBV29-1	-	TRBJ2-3	CSADRTPDTQYF	TGCAGCGCAGACAGGACCCCAGATACGCAGTATTTT
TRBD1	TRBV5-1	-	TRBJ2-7	CASSLTGTAYEQYF	TGCGCCAGCAGCTTGACCGGGACAGCGTACGAGCAGTACTTC
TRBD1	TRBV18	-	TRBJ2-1	CASSLTPGRDRRYNEQFF	TGTGCCAGCTCACTTACCCCCGGACGGGACAGACGATACAATGAGCAGTTCTTC
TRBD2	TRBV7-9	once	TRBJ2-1	CASSLMGSGGPYNEQFF	TGTGCCAGCAGCCTGATGGGTAGCGGGGGGCCGTACAATGAGCAGTTCTTC
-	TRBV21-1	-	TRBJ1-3	CASSNPRGGGIGNTIYF	TGTGCCAGCAGCAACCCCCGCGGGGGGGGCATAGGAAACACCATATATTTT
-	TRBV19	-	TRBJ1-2	CASSIAGVYGYTF	TGTGCCAGTAGTATAGCAGGGGTCTATGGCTACACCTTC
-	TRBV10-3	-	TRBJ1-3	CAISGNRVGGNTIYF	TGTGCCATCAGTGGGAACAGGGTAGGAGGAAACACCATATATTTT
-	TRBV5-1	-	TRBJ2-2	CASSLAGSNTGELFF	TGCGCCAGCAGCTTGGCGGGTTCGAACACCGGGGAGCTGTTTTTT
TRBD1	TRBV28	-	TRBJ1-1	CASSLWGQESVEAFF	TGTGCCAGCAGTTTGTGGGGACAGGAAAGCGTTGAAGCTTTCTTT
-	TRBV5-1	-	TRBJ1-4	CASSLGQNNEKLFF	TGCGCCAGCAGCTTGGGCCAGAATAATGAAAAACTGTTTTTT